Presented here are 26 T cell receptor beta chains from one specimen sequenced in a study of cytomegalovirus exposure and HLA in healthy donors (dated by TCRdb to 2015 to 2018). Libraries were made using the immunoSEQ multiplex PCR assay. What TCRdb holds here is the immuneACCESS table cut down to in-frame rearrangements. Part of the clones is not present; checked against another copy, under half of the missing clones reflect an unresolved V gene, and the others are unexplained. The sample data list 130,000 to 150,000 clones, and about 87% of these were observed just once. Under 5% of the sample is held by the ten biggest clonotypes. The source material was PBMCs. These receptors all stem from a young man in good health and CMV-seropositive.

This clone has just one count. The chain combines TRBV20-1 with TRBJ1-1; no clear D gene. This CDR3 has 11 residues. V was cut by 6 bases and J by 8 bases, with 13 bases left in between. The germline V gene has CDR1 DFQATT and CDR2 SNEGSKA (reference sequence). The CDR3: CSATALSEAFF. The CDR3 DNA is TGCAGTGCCACCGCCCTATCCGAAGCTTTCTTT.

This chain links TRBV2 with TRBJ2-3; tentative D call: TRBD1 (5 bases). Trimming stripped 2 bases from V and 1 base from J, with 10 bases between. Germline assignment: CDR1 SNHLY and CDR2 FYNNEI. CDR3 length: 15 residues. DNA of the CDR3: TGTGCCAGCAGTGAAATCGTGGGGCGCACAGATACGCAGTATTTT. Translation: CASSEIVGRTDTQYF.

DNA for the CDR3: TGTGCCAGCTCACCCGGGACAGGGGGCTCTGGGGCCAACGTCCTGACTTTC. Amino acid sequence: CASSPGTGGSGANVLTF. The rearrangement uses TRBV18 and TRBJ2-6; the match to TRBD1 covers 11 bases. V trimming: 3 bases; J trimming: 0 bases; junction bases outside the gene matches: 1. CDR1 is KGHSH, CDR2 LQKENI, per germline. The length of the CDR3 is 17 residues.

V gene TRBV19 combines with J gene TRBJ1-5; D remains ambiguous. Germline CDR1 LNHDA, CDR2 SQIVND (reference sequence). This CDR3 contains 14 residues. V lost 6 bases and J 2 bases, leaving 11 bases between the germline ends. The CDR3 loop is CASRGMDRNQPQHF. In DNA, the CDR3 is TGTGCCAGTAGGGGCATGGATCGCAATCAGCCCCAGCATTTT.

The chain joins TRBV10-3 to TRBJ1-2, with TRBD1 matching over 7 bases. The V gene end was trimmed by 5 bases and the J gene end by 3 bases; junction bases not matched to a gene: 15. The CDR3 loop spans 17 amino acids. Germline CDR1 reads ENHRY; CDR2 reads SYGVKD. CDR3 DNA: TGTGCCATCAGTTTCCCCTCGCAGGGGGGCGAGTACTATGGCTACACCTTC. This codes for CAISFPSQGGEYYGYTF.

V usage is TRBV20-1 and J usage is TRBJ1-1, with D perhaps TRBD1 (6 bases). The CDR3 runs 10 residues. CDR1 is DFQATT, CDR2 SNEGSKA, per germline (reference sequence). V lost 3 bases to trimming and J lost 10 bases, with 9 bases between them. The CDR3 sequence is CSARGAGAFF. The CDR3 DNA sequence: TGCAGTGCTAGGGGGGCGGGAGCTTTCTTT.

This clone was counted once. The J gene is TRBJ2-5, the V gene TRBV2; tentatively, D is TRBD1 (6 bases). V shed 8 bases and J shed 5 bases, with 12 bases lying between them. The CDR3 totals 12 residues. Germline V gene sequence: CDR1 SNHLY, CDR2 FYNNEI. The CDR3 coding sequence is TGTGCCAGCTCGTGGGGGCTTGAGACCCAGTACTTC. Translated, it gives CASSWGLETQYF.

V gene TRBV7-2 combines with J gene TRBJ1-5, with no clear D. The germline V gene has CDR1 SGHTA and CDR2 FQGNSA. The germline V and J ends were trimmed by 0 bases and 9 bases, with 15 bases remaining between them. The length of the CDR3 is 15 residues. CDR3 nucleotides: TGTGCCAGCAGCTTAGCGGAGTCGGTTGTAGTGCCCCAGCATTTT. Translated, it gives CASSLAESVVVPQHF.

The V call is TRBV27, the J call TRBJ2-2; the match to TRBD2 covers 9 bases. This CDR3 has 15 residues. V shed 7 bases, J shed 4 bases, and the junction held 7 bases outside the gene matches. In germline, CDR1 is MNHEY, CDR2 SMNVEV (reference sequence). The CDR3 DNA follows: TGTGCCAGCACCCCCGGACTAGCGTTCACCGGGGAGCTGTTTTTT. Translation gives CASTPGLAFTGELFF.

A few counts support this clone. The rearrangement uses TRBV2 and TRBJ2-7; no firm D call. The germline V gene has CDR1 SNHLY and CDR2 FYNNEI. The CDR3 loop spans 15 amino acids. Trimming cost V 1 base and J 3 bases, with 13 bases left between them. This CDR3 is CASSEDQALSYEQYF. The CDR3 DNA is TGTGCCAGCAGTGAAGACCAGGCCCTGAGCTACGAGCAGTACTTC.

The rearrangement uses TRBV4-1 and TRBJ2-3; TRBD2 agrees at 10 bases. CDR3 length: 15 amino acids. V gave up 1 base and J gave up 6 bases; unmatched junction bases: 4. Germline V gene sequence: CDR1 MGHRA, CDR2 YSYEKL. The CDR3 nucleotides are TGCGCCAGCAGCCAAGCTCTAGCGGGAGCCGATACGCAGTATTTT. As protein: CASSQALAGADTQYF.

This clone was recorded only once. This chain connects TRBV15 to TRBJ1-1; tentative D call: TRBD1 (6 bases). Germline lookup yields CDR1 LNHNV and CDR2 YYDKDF (reference sequence). Trimming pared 5 bases from V and 3 bases from J, leaving 10 bases between. The CDR3 runs to 13 residues. CDR3 nucleotides: TGTGCCACCAGCGTCAGGGGATACACTGAAGCTTTCTTT. Amino acid sequence: CATSVRGYTEAFF.

This clone occurred a few times. The chain joins TRBV19 to TRBJ1-4; D gene unclear. The CDR3 sequence is 16 residues long. Germline assignment: CDR1 LNHDA and CDR2 SQIVND (reference sequence). Trimming removed 6 bases at V and 4 bases at J, with 18 bases between. The CDR3 loop reads CASSHLDGDYNEKLFF. The DNA for the CDR3 is TGTGCCAGTAGCCACCTGGACGGGGATTATAATGAAAAACTGTTTTTT.

The gene calls are TRBV2 and TRBJ2-1; 10 bases are shared with TRBD2. This CDR3 has 17 residues. Per germline, CDR1 SNHLY and CDR2 FYNNEI. The junction had 12 bases not matched to a gene; V was cut back by 6 bases and J by 4 bases. CDR3 bases: TGTGCCAGCAGGACCGGGGGGGCTAGCGGGGGTTACAATGAGCAGTTCTTC. This sequence encodes CASRTGGASGGYNEQFF.

The rearrangement links TRBV6-1 to TRBJ2-5; D is undetermined. The CDR3 length is 12 residues. Trimming stripped 8 bases from V and 5 bases from J, with 12 bases between. The germline V gene has CDR1 MNHNS and CDR2 SASEGT. In nucleotides, the CDR3 is TGTGCCAGCGCGGCGGCAGTCGAGACCCAGTACTTC. Residues: CASAAAVETQYF.

The chain is built from TRBV18 and TRBJ2-2; D remains unclear. Between the trimmed V and J ends, which lost 3 bases and 5 bases, there was a span of 7 bases. CDR3 size: 13 residues. The germline gives CDR1 KGHSH, CDR2 LQKENI. Here the CDR3 DNA reads TGTGCCAGCTCACCTATGGAGACCGGGGAGCTGTTTTTT. This encodes CASSPMETGELFF.

This clone came up once. The rearrangement links TRBV5-6 to TRBJ1-1; no clear D. This CDR3 contains 14 residues. With 1 base removed from V and 1 base from J, the gap between germline ends came to 8 bases. CDR1 and CDR2 from the germline V gene are SGHDT and YYEEEE. CDR3 loop: CASSLNGRNTEAFF. In nucleotides, the CDR3 is TGTGCCAGCAGCTTGAACGGGAGGAACACTGAAGCTTTCTTT.

The gene calls are TRBV5-1 and TRBJ1-1; D perhaps matches TRBD1 (6 bases). The V end lost 10 bases, the J end lost 4 bases, and 17 bases lay between the germline ends. The CDR3 length is 13 residues. Germline CDR1 reads SGHRS; CDR2 reads YFSETQ. The CDR3: CASSRGGGTEAFF. In DNA, the CDR3 is TGCGCCTCCTCGAGGGGGGGCGGCACTGAAGCTTTCTTT. Variable domain in full (rest from reference TRBV5-1 and TRBJ1-1): KAGVTQTPRYLIKTRGQQVTLSCSPISGHRSVSWYQQTPGQGLQFLFEYFSETQRNKGNFPGRFSGRQFSNSRSEMNVSTLELGDSALYLCASSRGGGTEAFFGQGTRLTVV.

J is TRBJ1-2 and V is TRBV5-5; 7 nucleotides match TRBD1. The CDR3 is 13 amino acids. V shed 3 bases and J 5 bases; nucleotides not matched to a gene: 4. Germline V gene lookup returns CDR1 SGHKS and CDR2 YYEKEE (reference sequence). This chain's CDR3 is CASSWTGGYGYTF. DNA of the CDR3: TGTGCCAGCAGCTGGACAGGCGGGTATGGCTACACCTTC.

This chain links TRBV4-1 with TRBJ2-2; the D gene is possibly TRBD2 (6 bases). The CDR3 has 16 amino acids. The V gene lost 4 bases and the J gene lost 4 bases, with 16 bases spanning the gap. CDR1 and CDR2 from the germline V gene are MGHRA and YSYEKL. The CDR3 DNA sequence: TGCGCCAGCAGCCGATATGGGATAGCGGTCACCGGGGAGCTGTTTTTT. It specifies CASSRYGIAVTGELFF.

This chain joins TRBV4-1 and TRBJ2-1; tentative D call: TRBD2 (5 bases). This CDR3 has 18 amino acids. The ends were cut back, 0 bases at V and 3 bases at J, with 18 bases in the middle. Germline V lookup: CDR1 MGHRA, CDR2 YSYEKL. The CDR3 loop is CASSQDIRRRTLYNEQFF. The CDR3 nucleotides read TGCGCCAGCAGCCAAGATATTAGGCGGCGGACTCTCTACAATGAGCAGTTCTTC.

J is TRBJ2-1 and V is TRBV11-2; 7 bases align to TRBD2. Germline V gives CDR1 SGHAT, CDR2 FQNNGV. The CDR3 extends over 15 amino acids. V shed 1 base and J 0 bases; nucleotides not matched to a gene: 0. CDR3 sequence (DNA): TGTGCCAGCAGCTTAGCGGGGGGCTCCTACAATGAGCAGTTCTTC. Protein product: CASSLAGGSYNEQFF.

The chain has TRBV6-1 and TRBJ2-3, with a weak D call TRBD2 (5 bases). The CDR3 extends over 14 amino acids. Germline-derived CDR1 and CDR2 are MNHNS and SASEGT. The germline V and J ends were trimmed by 4 bases and 2 bases, with 10 bases remaining between them. The CDR3 DNA reads as TGTGCCAGCAGTGGGAGGACTTACACAGATACGCAGTATTTT. Translated: CASSGRTYTDTQYF.

This clone was observed a handful of times. This chain links TRBV30 with TRBJ1-1; possible D gene TRBD1, 5 bases. This CDR3 comprises 12 residues. Germline CDR1 is GTSNPN and CDR2 is SVGIG (reference sequence). The V end was cut by 5 bases, the J end by 1 base, with 8 bases between. The CDR3 loop reads CAWGGTNTEAFF. The CDR3 DNA reads TGTGCCTGGGGCGGGACGAACACTGAAGCTTTCTTT.

V gene TRBV27 combines with J gene TRBJ2-3; tentative D call: TRBD2 (6 bases). V was cut by 7 bases and J by 0 bases, with 11 bases left in between. This CDR3 has 14 amino acids. Germline values: CDR1 MNHEY, CDR2 SMNVEV (reference sequence). CDR3 amino acids: CASTAGISTDTQYF. The CDR3 bases are TGTGCCAGCACGGCGGGGATTAGCACAGATACGCAGTATTTT.

This chain connects TRBV28 to TRBJ1-2; D possibly corresponds to TRBD1 (5 bases). The CDR3 consists of 12 residues. The germline V gene encodes CDR1 MDHEN and CDR2 SYDVKM. V was trimmed by 8 bases and J by 8 bases, leaving 15 bases between them. The CDR3 nucleotides are TGTGCCAGCGAGGCCGGGGGAAGAGGCTACACCTTC. It yields the protein CASEAGGRGYTF.